This section outlines one T cell receptor beta chain sequence together with its context. Its antigen is unknown. No per-base quality is available; no much larger clone lies one base away. This entry is derived from a study of blood T cell repertoires in COVID-19 (dated by TCRdb to the early 2020s). Study-level background: Samples from collaborators originated in the United States, Italy and Spain and spanned both the acute and convalescent phases of COVID-19. The prospective study material was composed of cDNA or gDNA derived from T cells, B-cell-depleted T cells, or PBMCs. Deeply sampled blood TCRbeta repertoires from subjects exposed to, actively infected with, or recovered from COVID-19 were included in the dataset. A freely available public database, intended as a resource for researchers studying the immune response to SARS-CoV-2, is where the repertoires were released. Samples were obtained from the ongoing ImmuneRACE study (first 160 participants) and from 1,254 subjects provided by 6 global collaborators. A de-identified subject ID, COVID-19 status, age in years and sex were almost always included in the sample metadata. HLA class I and class II types, where available, came from metadata supplied by the sample provider rather than from assay-based typing.

Enrolling through a virtual design, the prospective study's participants ranged in age from roughly 18 to 100 years and lived across roughly 23 United States geographic areas. In the prospective study, cohorts were assigned on the basis of participant-reported clinical history obtained from a screening survey and a study questionnaire. Recovered participants in ImmuneRACE Cohort 3 were defined as having two consecutive negative NP/OP PCR tests, clearance from a healthcare professional, or resolution of symptoms. Mobile phlebotomists in the prospective study collected whole blood, serum and a nasopharyngeal or oropharyngeal swab from every participant. Prospective study participants could optionally give additional blood draws and questionnaires over an approximately 2-month period. Prospective study blood samples were shipped either frozen or at room temperature before DNA extraction. Results and caveats for the whole study, not just this receptor: The amount of clinical and demographic metadata varied by source and participant and was provided uncurated.

CDR1 and CDR2, per the germline V gene, are KGHSH and LQKENI. At the junction V is shortened by 3 bases and J by 5 bases, with 3 bases in between. The CDR3 holds 11 amino acids from the cysteine to the phenylalanine. Only CDR3 DNA remains: 33 bases, in frame from the first base. TCRbeta CDR3 regions were amplified from genomic DNA using the immunoSEQ Assay, a bias-controlled multiplex PCR. Under the source paper's analysis protocol: The number of nucleated cells in each sample was estimated by amplification of reference gene primers within the assay. Sequence reads were collapsed and filtered to measure the absolute abundance of every unique TCRbeta CDR3 rearrangement. For each sample, productive Simpson clonality was calculated by taking the square root of Simpson's diversity index across productive rearrangements. This is the immuneACCESS table as TCRdb keeps it, with only in-frame sequences that have V and J called. A part of the clones is gone; compared with another copy, unresolved V genes explain less than half, and the rest is unexplained. V, J and clone size derive from that table, while D and trimming were established from the DNA sequence. In this sample the table shows approximately 480,000 clones, around 90% of which occur a single time. In total, the top ten clones hold 0.7% of the sample.

Here the chain combines TRBV18 and TRBJ2-3; no D gene call is confident. The sequence derives from a woman between 18 and 29 years old who had recovered from COVID-19. Sequencing was carried out using PBMCs or T cells enriched from blood (not recorded which). The bases are TGTGCCAGCTCACCGAGAGATACGCAGTATTTT. Its amino acids are CASSPRDTQYF.